This T cell receptor beta chain was captured in a study of early T cells in non-severe SARS-CoV-2 infection. About the research overall: Bulk RNA isolated from unsorted whole blood underwent sequencing; chains were not paired.

CDR1 and CDR2 (germline): SEHNR, FQNEAQ (reference sequence). The CDR3 totals 13 residues. With V trimmed by 5 bases and J by 6 bases, 7 bases remained unmatched. Researchers attached unique molecular identifiers to individual cDNA molecules. A single record per CDR3 protein comes from TCRdb applying MiXCR to the 5' RACE reads. The sample carries 65,000 to 75,000 distinct CDR3 sequences, around a tenth recorded once. As concerns this clonotype: The antigen is undetermined.

Study findings and constraints: Private and CD4 specificities were missed by VDJdb matching, which favored anti-spike CD8 responses.

This rearrangement joins TRBV7-9 to TRBJ2-7, with 7 bases identical to TRBD2. The sequencing sample was made of whole blood. This receptor was obtained from an adult who was a healthcare worker with PCR-confirmed SARS-CoV-2 infection or an uninfected control (not recorded which). CDR3: CASSPEGGGEQYF. DNA of the CDR3: TGTGCCAGCAGCCCGGAGGGCGGGGGCGAGCAGTACTTC.